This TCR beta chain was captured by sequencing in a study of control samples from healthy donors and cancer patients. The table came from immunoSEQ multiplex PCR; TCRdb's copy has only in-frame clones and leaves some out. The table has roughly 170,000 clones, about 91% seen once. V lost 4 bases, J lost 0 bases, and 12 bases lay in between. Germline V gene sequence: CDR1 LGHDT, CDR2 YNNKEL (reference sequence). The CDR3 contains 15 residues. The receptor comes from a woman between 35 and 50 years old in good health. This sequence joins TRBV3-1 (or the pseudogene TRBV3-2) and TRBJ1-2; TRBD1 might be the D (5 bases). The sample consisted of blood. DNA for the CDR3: TGTGCCAGCAGCCCTAGGGGAGCGGCTAACTATGGCTACACCTTC. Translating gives CASSPRGAANYGYTF.